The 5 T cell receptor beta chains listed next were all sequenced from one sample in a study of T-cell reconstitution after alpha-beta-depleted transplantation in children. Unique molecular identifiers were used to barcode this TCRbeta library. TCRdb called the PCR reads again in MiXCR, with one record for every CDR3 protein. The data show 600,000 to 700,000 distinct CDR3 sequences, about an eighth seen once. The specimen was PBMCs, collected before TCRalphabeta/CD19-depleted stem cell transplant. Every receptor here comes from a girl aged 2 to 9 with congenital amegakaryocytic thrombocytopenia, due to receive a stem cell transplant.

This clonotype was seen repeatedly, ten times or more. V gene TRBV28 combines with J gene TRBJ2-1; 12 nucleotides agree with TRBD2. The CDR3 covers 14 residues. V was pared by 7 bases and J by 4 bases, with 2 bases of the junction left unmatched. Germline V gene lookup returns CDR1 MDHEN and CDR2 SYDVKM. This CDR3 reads CASTLAGGYNEQFF. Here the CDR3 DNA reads TGTGCCAGCACTCTAGCGGGAGGGTACAATGAGCAGTTCTTC. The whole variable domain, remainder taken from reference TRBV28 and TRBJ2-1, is DVKVTQSSRYLVKRTGEKVFLECVQDMDHENMFWYRQDPGLGLRLIYFSYDVKMKEKGDIPEGYSVSREKKERFSLILESASTNQTSMYLCASTLAGGYNEQFFGPGTRLTVL.

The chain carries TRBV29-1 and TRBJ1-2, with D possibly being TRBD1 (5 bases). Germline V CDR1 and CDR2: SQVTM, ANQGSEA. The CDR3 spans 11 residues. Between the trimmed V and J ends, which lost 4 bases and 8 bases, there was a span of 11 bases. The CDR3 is CSVVRGAGYTF. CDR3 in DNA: TGCAGCGTTGTGAGGGGCGCGGGCTACACCTTC.

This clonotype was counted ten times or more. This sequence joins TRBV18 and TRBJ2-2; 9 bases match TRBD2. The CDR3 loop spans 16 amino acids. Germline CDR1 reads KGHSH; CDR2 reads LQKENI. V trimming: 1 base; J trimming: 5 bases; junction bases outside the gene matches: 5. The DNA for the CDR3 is TGTGCCAGCTCACCACTAGCGGGAGAAGCAACCGGGGAGCTGTTTTTT. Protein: CASSPLAGEATGELFF.

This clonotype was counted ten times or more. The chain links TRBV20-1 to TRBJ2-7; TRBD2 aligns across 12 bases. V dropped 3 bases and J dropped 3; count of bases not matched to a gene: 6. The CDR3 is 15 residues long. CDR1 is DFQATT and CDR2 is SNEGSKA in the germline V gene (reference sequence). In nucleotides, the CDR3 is TGCAGTGCTAGCCGACGGGGACTAGCGGGCTACGAGCAGTACTTC. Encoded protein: CSASRRGLAGYEQYF.

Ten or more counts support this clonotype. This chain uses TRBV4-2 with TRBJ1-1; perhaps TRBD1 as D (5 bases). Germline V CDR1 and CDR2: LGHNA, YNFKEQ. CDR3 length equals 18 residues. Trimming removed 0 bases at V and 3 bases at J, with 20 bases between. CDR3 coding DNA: TGTGCCAGCAGCCAAGAGCGGCAGGGCGTGGGGTGGTACACTGAAGCTTTCTTT. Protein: CASSQERQGVGWYTEAFF.